Below, 30 T cell receptor beta chains from the same sample are listed, as sequenced in a study of blood T cell repertoires in COVID-19. Repertoires were generated with immunoSEQ multiplex PCR, while TCRdb's copy carries only in-frame clones and drops some. The repertoire holds 270,000 or so clones, with roughly 90% as singletons. Specimen: peripheral blood. The receptors stem from a woman aged 55-70 years with COVID-19, enrolled during active disease.

The chain uses TRBV5-1 and TRBJ1-3, with D perhaps matching TRBD1 (5 bases). The V end lost 4 bases, the J end lost 2 bases, and 19 bases lay between the germline ends. Germline assignment: CDR1 SGHRS and CDR2 YFSETQ. This CDR3 has 17 residues. The CDR3 DNA sequence: TGCGCCAGCAGCACGGAGACAGCGATGGGGCCTGGAAACACCATATATTTT. This sequence encodes CASSTETAMGPGNTIYF.

This clone was detected once. This chain joins TRBV9 and TRBJ2-2; 12 positions match TRBD2. This CDR3 is 18 amino acids long. Looked up from germline, CDR1 is SGDLS and CDR2 is YYNGEE. Trimming took 4 bases from V and 5 from J; bases not matched to a gene: 12. CDR3 residues: CASSSLQTSGGWTGELFF. In DNA, the CDR3 is TGTGCCAGCAGCTCCCTGCAGACTAGCGGGGGTTGGACCGGGGAGCTGTTTTTT.

This chain links TRBV13 with TRBJ2-2; D is unresolved. The V gene's germline CDR1 is PRHDT and CDR2 FYEKMQ (reference sequence). The V end lost 4 bases, the J end lost 6 bases, and 6 bases lay between the germline ends. The CDR3 has 12 amino acids. The CDR3 coding sequence is TGTGCCAGCAGCTCTCCCTCCGGGGAGCTGTTTTTT. It encodes CASSSPSGELFF.

This chain joins TRBV7-2 and TRBJ2-7, with D perhaps TRBD1 (5 bases). The CDR3 is 15 amino acids. V was cut by 2 bases and J by 2 bases, with 13 bases left in between. The germline gives CDR1 SGHTA, CDR2 FQGNSA. Here the CDR3 DNA reads TGTGCCAGCAGCTTAAGGTTAGACAGCCCCTACGAGCAGTACTTC. Its translation: CASSLRLDSPYEQYF.

About this clone itself: Other DNA sequences within the sample encode an identical CDR3. V gene TRBV6-5 combines with J gene TRBJ1-5; 10 nucleotides align to TRBD1. This CDR3 has 14 amino acids. Germline V gives CDR1 MNHEY, CDR2 SVGAGI. The V segment lost 6 bases and the J segment 6 bases; nucleotides outside the gene matches: 5. CDR3 bases: TGTGCCAGCAGAGGACAGGGGGGAAGTCAGCCCCAGCATTTT. This codes for CASRGQGGSQPQHF.

This chain links TRBV24-1 with TRBJ1-2, with D uncertain. The CDR3 extends over 12 amino acids. The germline V gene has CDR1 KGHDR and CDR2 SFDVKD. V was clipped by 9 bases and J by 2 bases, with 9 bases between them. DNA of the CDR3: TGTGCCACCCACCGAGGCAACTATGGCTACACCTTC. Protein sequence: CATHRGNYGYTF.

The CDR3 sequence is CSVAGMGTGELFF. The CDR3 bases are TGCAGCGTGGCAGGGATGGGTACCGGGGAGCTGTTTTTT. This chain joins TRBV29-1 and TRBJ2-2; TRBD1 is a possible D gene (5 bases). Germline CDR1 is SQVTM and CDR2 is ANQGSEA. With 6 bases removed from V and 5 bases from J, the gap between germline ends came to 13 bases. This CDR3 comprises 13 residues.

The chain joins TRBV11-2 to TRBJ1-1, with D possibly TRBD1 on 5 matching bases. The ends were cut back, 4 bases at V and 7 bases at J, with 19 bases in the middle. CDR1 and CDR2 (germline): SGHAT, FQNNGV. CDR3 length: 15 amino acids. The CDR3 spells CASSSPRRGKIEAFF. CDR3 DNA: TGTGCCAGCAGCTCCCCACGGCGGGGGAAGATTGAAGCTTTCTTT.

This chain joins TRBV6-5 and TRBJ1-1; TRBD1 might be the D (5 bases). The CDR3 length is 13 residues. Germline loops: CDR1 MNHEY, CDR2 SVGAGI. V lost 6 bases and J lost 0, with 8 bases in between. Here the CDR3 reads CASRTAMNTEAFF. The CDR3 DNA follows: TGTGCCAGCAGGACAGCTATGAACACTGAAGCTTTCTTT.

This chain uses TRBV30 with TRBJ1-3; D may be TRBD1 (5 bases). V lost 0 bases to trimming and J lost 9 bases, with 18 bases between them. The CDR3 has 15 amino acids. The V gene's germline CDR1 is GTSNPN and CDR2 SVGIG (reference sequence). The CDR3: CAWSVYGGGGGTIYF. CDR3 DNA sequence: TGTGCCTGGAGTGTTTATGGGGGGGGAGGTGGCACCATATATTTT.

The chain is built from TRBV15 and TRBJ2-5, with D maybe TRBD2 (5 bases). This CDR3 contains 15 residues. Trimming took 1 base from V and 3 from J, leaving 12 bases between them. Germline loops: CDR1 LNHNV, CDR2 YYDKDF (reference sequence). In DNA, the CDR3 is TGTGCCACCAGCAGAGGGAGGTTGTTCAAAGAGACCCAGTACTTC. It codes for CATSRGRLFKETQYF. The full variable domain, completed using reference TRBV15 and TRBJ2-5, is DAMVIQNPRYQVTQFGKPVTLSCSQTLNHNVMYWYQQKSSQAPKLLFHYYDKDFNNEADTPDNFQSRRPNTSFCFLDIRSPGLGDTAMYLCATSRGRLFKETQYFGPGTRLLVL.

This clone was recorded a few times. This chain links TRBV19 with TRBJ1-5; D call uncertain. Germline-derived CDR1 and CDR2 are LNHDA and SQIVND (reference sequence). V was clipped by 3 bases and J by 1 base, with 10 bases between them. The CDR3 consists of 15 residues. CDR3 loop: CASSIWSRSNQPQHF. The CDR3 DNA sequence: TGTGCCAGTAGTATTTGGTCTCGGAGCAATCAGCCCCAGCATTTT. Filled out from reference TRBV19 and TRBJ1-5, the complete variable domain reads DGGITQSPKYLFRKEGQNVTLSCEQNLNHDAMYWYRQDPGQGLRLIYYSQIVNDFQKGDIAEGYSVSREKKESFPLTVTSAQKNPTAFYLCASSIWSRSNQPQHFGDGTRLSIL.

This chain uses TRBV3-1 (or the pseudogene TRBV3-2) with TRBJ1-1; TRBD1 agrees at 7 bases. CDR1 LGHDT and CDR2 YNNKEL come from the germline V gene (reference sequence). This CDR3 region has 13 residues. V dropped 5 bases and J dropped 3; count of bases not matched to a gene: 3. The CDR3 loop is CASSFGTDTEAFF. As DNA, the CDR3 is TGTGCCAGCAGCTTTGGGACAGACACTGAAGCTTTCTTT.

The chain joins TRBV6-1 to TRBJ2-3; TRBD1 aligns across 9 bases. The CDR3 has 16 residues. Germline assignment: CDR1 MNHNS and CDR2 SASEGT. V lost 2 bases to trimming and J lost 1 base; unmatched junction nucleotides: 4. The CDR3 reads CASSEKGTGRTDTQYF. CDR3 bases: TGTGCCAGCAGTGAAAAGGGGACAGGGCGCACAGATACGCAGTATTTT.

This chain links TRBV4-3 with TRBJ2-2; D not certain. This CDR3 is built from 15 residues. V lost 6 bases and J lost 2, with 13 bases in between. Germline V lookup: CDR1 LGHNA, CDR2 YSLEER. The CDR3 loop is CASSREALNTGELFF. The CDR3 DNA is TGCGCCAGCAGTCGCGAGGCCCTCAACACCGGGGAGCTGTTTTTT.

The chain combines TRBV2 with TRBJ2-5; 11 nucleotides agree with TRBD1. The junction had 12 bases not matched to a gene; V was cut back by 4 bases and J by 5 bases. This CDR3 is built from 17 residues. Germline CDR1 and CDR2: SNHLY and FYNNEI. The CDR3 reads CASSGDRTGGSGETQYF. In DNA form, the CDR3 reads TGTGCCAGCAGTGGCGACAGGACAGGGGGCTCGGGGGAGACCCAGTACTTC.

This chain links TRBV7-9 with TRBJ2-5; 9 bases are shared with TRBD2. The CDR3 totals 16 residues. Per germline, CDR1 SEHNR and CDR2 FQNEAQ (reference sequence). V dropped 5 bases and J dropped 4; count of bases not matched to a gene: 11. CDR3 in amino acids: CASSPPRTSEAETQYF. The CDR3 DNA is TGTGCCAGCAGCCCGCCGAGGACTAGCGAAGCAGAGACCCAGTACTTC.

The chain links TRBV5-1 to TRBJ1-4; no definite D call. Germline V lookup: CDR1 SGHRS, CDR2 YFSETQ. Trimming took off 1 base at V and 4 bases at J, with 11 bases between the two ends. The CDR3 covers 15 residues. The chain's CDR3 is CASSLIAVDNEKLFF. The CDR3 DNA reads as TGCGCCAGCAGCTTGATCGCGGTAGATAATGAAAAACTGTTTTTT.

This rearrangement joins TRBV7-2 to TRBJ2-3; 10 nucleotides match TRBD2. The CDR3 spans 16 residues. With 1 base clipped from V and 3 bases from J, the junction kept 4 bases outside the gene matches. CDR1 is SGHTA and CDR2 is FQGNSA in the germline V gene. The CDR3 region is CASSLDQAGGTDTQYF. For the CDR3, the DNA is TGTGCCAGCAGCTTAGACCAAGCGGGGGGGACAGATACGCAGTATTTT. Looking up the rest from reference TRBV7-2 and TRBJ2-3 gives the full variable domain: GAGVSQSPSNKVTEKGKDVELRCDPISGHTALYWYRQSLGQGLEFLIYFQGNSAPDKSGLPSDRFSAERTGGSVSTLTIQRTQQEDSAVYLCASSLDQAGGTDTQYFGPGTRLTVL.

The chain couples TRBV19 to TRBJ1-1; D is perhaps TRBD1 (5 bases). CDR3 size: 15 residues. CDR1 is LNHDA, CDR2 SQIVND, per germline (reference sequence). Trimming removed 3 bases from V and 1 base from J, with 12 bases in between. The CDR3 bases are TGTGCCAGTAGTATTCTGGGGGGTTCGAACACTGAAGCTTTCTTT. It codes for CASSILGGSNTEAFF.

The sample holds a few counts of this clone. The rearrangement uses TRBV7-2 and TRBJ1-2, with TRBD1 matching over 9 bases. This CDR3 region has 17 residues. V was clipped by 4 bases and J by 4 bases; unmatched bases: 13. CDR1 is SGHTA and CDR2 is FQGNSA in the germline V gene. This CDR3 reads CASSSSGQGRVGYGYTF. The CDR3 nucleotides read TGTGCCAGCAGCTCGTCGGGACAGGGTAGGGTGGGCTATGGCTACACCTTC.

This clone was picked up a small number of times. The J gene is TRBJ1-1, the V gene TRBV7-9, with D perhaps matching TRBD1 (6 bases). From germline, CDR1 is SEHNR and CDR2 FQNEAQ (reference sequence). The CDR3 is made up of 11 amino acids. The V gene lost 5 bases and the J gene lost 8 bases, with 9 bases spanning the gap. CDR3 coding DNA: TGTGCCAGCAGCCTAACAGGGGAAGCTTTCTTT. Protein: CASSLTGEAFF.

V and J are TRBV19 and TRBJ1-2; the match to TRBD1 covers 7 bases. The CDR3 extends over 16 amino acids. The V gene's germline CDR1 is LNHDA and CDR2 SQIVND (reference sequence). V shed 3 bases and J 4 bases; nucleotides not matched to a gene: 11. The CDR3 bases are TGTGCCAGTAGTATTCCAGGGACAGCAGGAACCTATGGCTACACCTTC. It encodes CASSIPGTAGTYGYTF. The full variable domain, with the rest looked up from reference TRBV19 and TRBJ1-2, is DGGITQSPKYLFRKEGQNVTLSCEQNLNHDAMYWYRQDPGQGLRLIYYSQIVNDFQKGDIAEGYSVSREKKESFPLTVTSAQKNPTAFYLCASSIPGTAGTYGYTFGSGTRLTVV.

This clone was picked up one time. The chain recombines TRBV11-2 with TRBJ2-1, with a weak D call TRBD2 (7 bases). The germline gives CDR1 SGHAT, CDR2 FQNNGV. The CDR3 totals 18 residues. Trimming stripped 0 bases from V and 9 bases from J, with 24 bases between. CDR3 sequence: CASSLEMGSVGGAAEQFF. The CDR3 DNA is TGTGCCAGCAGCTTAGAAATGGGATCTGTTGGGGGGGCGGCTGAGCAGTTCTTC.

This clone has only one observation. This chain connects TRBV19 to TRBJ1-1; no reliable D call. This CDR3 contains 12 residues. V was cut by 5 bases and J by 6 bases, with 10 bases left in between. Germline values: CDR1 LNHDA, CDR2 SQIVND (reference sequence). The CDR3 protein is CASSAWGAEAFF. As DNA, the CDR3 is TGTGCCAGTAGTGCTTGGGGAGCTGAAGCTTTCTTT.

The chain has TRBV5-1 and TRBJ1-2; 10 nucleotides agree with TRBD1. Looked up from germline, CDR1 is SGHRS and CDR2 is YFSETQ. The CDR3 loop spans 17 amino acids. V was pared by 1 base and J by 2 bases, with 8 bases of the junction left unmatched. The CDR3 region is CASSLSRDRGANYGYTF. For the CDR3, the DNA is TGCGCCAGCAGCTTGAGTAGGGACAGGGGTGCGAACTATGGCTACACCTTC.

The chain links TRBV7-9 to TRBJ1-1; TRBD1 might be the D (6 bases). The CDR3 has 19 residues. CDR1 SEHNR and CDR2 FQNEAQ come from the germline V gene (reference sequence). The V gene lost 2 bases and the J gene lost 7 bases, with 29 bases spanning the gap. CDR3 in DNA: TGTGCCAGCAGCTTAAGGGCGGCGAGACGGGGATACCGGGACAATGAAGCTTTCTTT. It specifies CASSLRAARRGYRDNEAFF. The variable domain in full, with the rest retrieved from reference TRBV7-9 and TRBJ1-1, is DTGVSQNPRHKITKRGQNVTFRCDPISEHNRLYWYRQTLGQGPEFLTYFQNEAQLEKSRLLSDRFSAERPKGSFSTLEIQRTEQGDSAMYLCASSLRAARRGYRDNEAFFGQGTRLTVV.

The table lists this clone with a count of one. The chain is built from TRBV11-2 and TRBJ1-6; 7 bases fit TRBD1. Germline trimming cut 1 base from V and 6 bases from J; bases unmatched to any gene: 3. The CDR3 runs to 15 residues. Germline assignment: CDR1 SGHAT and CDR2 FQNNGV. CDR3: CASSLGRDSNSPLHF. CDR3 DNA: TGTGCCAGCAGCTTAGGCCGGGACAGTAATTCACCCCTCCACTTT.

The chain has TRBV9 and TRBJ2-7, with 9 bases that match TRBD1. V dropped 0 bases and J dropped 3; count of bases not matched to a gene: 4. The germline V gene has CDR1 SGDLS and CDR2 YYNGEE. The CDR3 runs to 15 residues. CDR3 coding DNA: TGTGCCAGCAGCGTAGGAACAGGGGGCATCTACGAGCAGTACTTC. Amino acid sequence: CASSVGTGGIYEQYF.

This chain uses TRBV7-9 with TRBJ1-4; 9 bases align to TRBD1. Trimming took 5 bases from V and 5 from J; bases not matched to a gene: 3. The length of the CDR3 is 14 residues. CDR1 and CDR2 from the germline V gene are SEHNR and FQNEAQ (reference sequence). CDR3 sequence reads: CASSRGQGNEKLFF. For the CDR3, the DNA is TGTGCCAGCAGCCGAGGACAGGGGAATGAAAAACTGTTTTTT.